This T cell receptor (beta chain) was identified during a study of T cell responses to AZD1222 COVID-19 vaccine. Study-level findings and limits: Nearly half of spike-specific TCRs reportedly target unmutated variant regions.

This table comes from immunoSEQ multiplex PCR, and its TCRdb copy is limited to in-frame clones, with some not included. The profile covers over 120,000 clones, with 92% appearing a single time and roughly 1.8% taken by the ten largest. A single count supports this clone. Its matching antigen is unknown. The CDR3 is 13 amino acids. V shed 7 bases and J shed 5 bases, with 14 bases lying between them. The chain carries TRBV12-3 or TRBV12-4 and TRBJ1-1; D uncertain. Source: peripheral blood, taken on day 0 of AZD1222 vaccination. The sequence was collected from an adult in good health. The CDR3 reads CASNIGRGTEAFF. The CDR3 coding sequence is TGTGCCAGCAATATAGGCAGAGGAACTGAAGCTTTCTTT.